This T cell receptor (beta chain) was captured by sequencing in a study (dated by TCRdb to 2016 to 2017). From a lookup of the germline V gene, CDR1 and CDR2 are SGHTA and FQGNSA. The V end gives up 5 bases and the J end 8 bases, leaving 12 bases in the junction not matched to a gene. There are 16 amino acids in the CDR3, from cysteine to phenylalanine inclusive. Only the CDR3 part of the read is kept: 48 bases, read in frame from the first base. Remarks on this clonotype: Its antigen has not been determined. No quality values exist for individual bases; no much larger clone is one base distant.

Libraries came from RT-PCR. The listed sequencing device is Illumina MiSeq. TCRdb reworked the public reads: Q25 trimming with fastp, MiXCR clone assembly, productive beta chains retained. Rows are combined by CDR3 protein, so each entry shows the most common genes and DNA. The sample yields more than 600,000 distinct CDR3 sequences; 13% to 15% were counted once. The biggest ten clones account for 3% to 4.5% of the sample. The sequence derives from a female donor in good health, serving as a healthy control. The chain was built from TRBV7-2 and TRBJ2-1; 10 middle bases align to TRBD2. What was sequenced was memory CD4+ T cells from blood. The CDR3 reads as follows: CASSRNSLAGVDEQFF. The base sequence is TGTGCCAGCAGCCGCAACAGCCTAGCGGGGGTAGATGAGCAGTTCTTC.